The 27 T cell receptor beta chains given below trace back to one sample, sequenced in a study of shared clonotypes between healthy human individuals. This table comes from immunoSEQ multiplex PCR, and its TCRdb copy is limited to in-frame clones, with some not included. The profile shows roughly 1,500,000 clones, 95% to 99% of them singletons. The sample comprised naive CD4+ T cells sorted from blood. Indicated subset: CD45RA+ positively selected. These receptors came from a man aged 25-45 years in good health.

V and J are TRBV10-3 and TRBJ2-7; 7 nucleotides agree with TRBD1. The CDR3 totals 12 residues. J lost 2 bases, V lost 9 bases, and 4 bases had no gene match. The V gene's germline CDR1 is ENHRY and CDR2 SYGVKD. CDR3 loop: CAIAGQAYEQYF. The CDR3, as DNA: TGTGCCATAGCAGGACAGGCCTACGAGCAGTACTTC.

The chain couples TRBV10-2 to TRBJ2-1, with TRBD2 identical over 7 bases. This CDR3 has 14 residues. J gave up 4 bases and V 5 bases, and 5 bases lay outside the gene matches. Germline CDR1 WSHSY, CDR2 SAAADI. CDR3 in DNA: TGCGCCAGCAGTCAGGGAGGGAGTTACAATGAGCAGTTCTTC. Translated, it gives CASSQGGSYNEQFF.

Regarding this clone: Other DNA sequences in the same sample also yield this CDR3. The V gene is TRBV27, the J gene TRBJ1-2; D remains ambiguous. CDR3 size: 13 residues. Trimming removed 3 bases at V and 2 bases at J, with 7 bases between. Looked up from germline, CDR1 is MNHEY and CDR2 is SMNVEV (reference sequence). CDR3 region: CASSLVGNYGYTF. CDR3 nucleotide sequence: TGTGCCAGCAGTTTGGTAGGGAACTATGGCTACACCTTC.

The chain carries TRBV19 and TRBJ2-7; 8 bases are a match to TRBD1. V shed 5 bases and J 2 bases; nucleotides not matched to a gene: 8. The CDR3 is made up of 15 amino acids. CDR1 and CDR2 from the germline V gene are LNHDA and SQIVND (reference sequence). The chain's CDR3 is CASSRQGTGPYEQYF. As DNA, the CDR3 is TGTGCCAGTAGTCGACAGGGGACAGGACCCTACGAGCAGTACTTC.

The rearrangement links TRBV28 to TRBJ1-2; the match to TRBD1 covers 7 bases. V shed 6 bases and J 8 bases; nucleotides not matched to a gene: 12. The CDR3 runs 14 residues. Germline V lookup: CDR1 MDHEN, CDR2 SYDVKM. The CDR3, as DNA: TGTGCCAGCAGCTTAGCGGACAGGATGCTCGGCTACACCTTC. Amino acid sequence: CASSLADRMLGYTF.

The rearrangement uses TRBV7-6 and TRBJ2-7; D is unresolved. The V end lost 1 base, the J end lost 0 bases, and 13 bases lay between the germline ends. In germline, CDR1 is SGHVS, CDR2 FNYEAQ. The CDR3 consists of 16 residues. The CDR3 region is CASSLELTASSYEQYF. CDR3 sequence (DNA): TGTGCCAGCAGCTTAGAGTTGACGGCGAGCTCCTACGAGCAGTACTTC.

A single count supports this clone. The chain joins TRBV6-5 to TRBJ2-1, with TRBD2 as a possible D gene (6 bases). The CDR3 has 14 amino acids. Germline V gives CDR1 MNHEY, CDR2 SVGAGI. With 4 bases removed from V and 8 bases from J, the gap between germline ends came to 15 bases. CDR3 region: CASSSGLVRDEQFF. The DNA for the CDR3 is TGTGCCAGCAGTTCGGGACTGGTAAGGGATGAGCAGTTCTTC.

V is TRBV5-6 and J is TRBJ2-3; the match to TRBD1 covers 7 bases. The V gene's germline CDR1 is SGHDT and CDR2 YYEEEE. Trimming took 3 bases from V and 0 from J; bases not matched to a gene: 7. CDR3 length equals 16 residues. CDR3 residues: CASSWTGRTSTDTQYF. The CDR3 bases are TGTGCCAGCAGCTGGACAGGAAGAACTAGCACAGATACGCAGTATTTT.

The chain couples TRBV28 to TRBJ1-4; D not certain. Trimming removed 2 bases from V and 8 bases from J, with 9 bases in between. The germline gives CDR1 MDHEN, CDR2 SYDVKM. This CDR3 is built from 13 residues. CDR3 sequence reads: CASSLRVWEKLFF. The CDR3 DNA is TGTGCCAGCAGTTTAAGGGTATGGGAAAAACTGTTTTTT.

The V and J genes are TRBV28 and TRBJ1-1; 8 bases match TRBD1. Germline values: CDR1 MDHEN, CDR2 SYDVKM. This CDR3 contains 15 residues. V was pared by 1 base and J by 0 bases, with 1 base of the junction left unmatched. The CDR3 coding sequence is TGTGCCAGCAGTTTATTGACAGGGGTGAACACTGAAGCTTTCTTT. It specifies CASSLLTGVNTEAFF. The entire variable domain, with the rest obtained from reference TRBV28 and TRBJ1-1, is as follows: DVKVTQSSRYLVKRTGEKVFLECVQDMDHENMFWYRQDPGLGLRLIYFSYDVKMKEKGDIPEGYSVSREKKERFSLILESASTNQTSMYLCASSLLTGVNTEAFFGQGTRLTVV.

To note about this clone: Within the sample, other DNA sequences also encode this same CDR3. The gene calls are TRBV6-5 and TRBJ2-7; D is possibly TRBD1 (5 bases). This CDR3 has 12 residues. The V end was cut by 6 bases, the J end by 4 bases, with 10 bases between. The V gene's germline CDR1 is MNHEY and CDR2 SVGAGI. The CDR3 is CASSQTGYEQYF. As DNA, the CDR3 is TGTGCCAGCAGCCAAACAGGTTACGAGCAGTACTTC.

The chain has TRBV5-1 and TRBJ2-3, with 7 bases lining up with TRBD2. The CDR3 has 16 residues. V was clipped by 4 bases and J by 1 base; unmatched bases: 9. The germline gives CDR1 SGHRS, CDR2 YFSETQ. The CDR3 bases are TGCGCCAGCAGCCTACCAAGCGGGGACGGCACAGATACGCAGTATTTT. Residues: CASSLPSGDGTDTQYF.

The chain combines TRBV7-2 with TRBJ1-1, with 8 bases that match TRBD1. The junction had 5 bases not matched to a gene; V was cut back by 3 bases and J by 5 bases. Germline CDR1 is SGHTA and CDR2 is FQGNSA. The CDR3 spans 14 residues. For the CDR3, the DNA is TGTGCCAGCAGCTTTACGACAGGGGAAACTGAAGCTTTCTTT. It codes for CASSFTTGETEAFF.

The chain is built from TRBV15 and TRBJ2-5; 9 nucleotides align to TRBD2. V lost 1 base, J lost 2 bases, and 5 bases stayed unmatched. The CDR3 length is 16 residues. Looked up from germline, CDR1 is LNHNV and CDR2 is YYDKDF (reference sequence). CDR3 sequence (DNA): TGTGCCACCAGCAGAGGGGAGGGACTAGCTCAAGAGACCCAGTACTTC. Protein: CATSRGEGLAQETQYF.

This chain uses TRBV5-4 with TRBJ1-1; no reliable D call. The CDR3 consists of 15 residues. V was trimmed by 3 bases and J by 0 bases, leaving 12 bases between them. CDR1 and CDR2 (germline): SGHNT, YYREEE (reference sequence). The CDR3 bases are TGTGCCAGCAGCTCTAGCGGACGGATGAACACTGAAGCTTTCTTT. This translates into CASSSSGRMNTEAFF.

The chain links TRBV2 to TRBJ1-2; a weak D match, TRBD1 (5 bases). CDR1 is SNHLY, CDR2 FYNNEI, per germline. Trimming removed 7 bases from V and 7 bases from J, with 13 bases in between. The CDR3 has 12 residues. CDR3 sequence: CASKGVGVGYTF. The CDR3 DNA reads TGTGCCAGCAAGGGCGTAGGGGTTGGCTACACCTTC.

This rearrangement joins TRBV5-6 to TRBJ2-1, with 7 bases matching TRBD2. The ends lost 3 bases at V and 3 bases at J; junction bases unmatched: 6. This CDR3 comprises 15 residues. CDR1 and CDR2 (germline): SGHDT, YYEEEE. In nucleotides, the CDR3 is TGTGCCAGCAGCTGGACGGGGGAGGGCTACAATGAGCAGTTCTTC. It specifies CASSWTGEGYNEQFF.

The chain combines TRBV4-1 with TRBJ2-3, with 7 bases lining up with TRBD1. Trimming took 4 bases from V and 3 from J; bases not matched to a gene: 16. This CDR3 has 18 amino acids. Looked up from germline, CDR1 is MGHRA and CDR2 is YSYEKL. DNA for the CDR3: TGCGCCAGCAGCCGATCCTTAGAAGGGGGCGATTCGACAGATACGCAGTATTTT. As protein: CASSRSLEGGDSTDTQYF.

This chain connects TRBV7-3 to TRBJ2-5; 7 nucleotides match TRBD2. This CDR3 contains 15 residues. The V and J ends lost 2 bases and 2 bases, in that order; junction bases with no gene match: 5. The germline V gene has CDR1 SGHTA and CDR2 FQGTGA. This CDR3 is CASSLSSGNQETQYF. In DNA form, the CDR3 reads TGTGCCAGCAGCTTATCCAGCGGGAATCAAGAGACCCAGTACTTC.

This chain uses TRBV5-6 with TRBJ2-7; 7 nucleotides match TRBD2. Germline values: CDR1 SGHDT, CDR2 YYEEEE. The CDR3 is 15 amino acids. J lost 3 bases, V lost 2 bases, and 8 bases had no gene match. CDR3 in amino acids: CASSFRAAGVYEQYF. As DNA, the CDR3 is TGTGCCAGCAGCTTTCGGGCGGCGGGAGTCTACGAGCAGTACTTC.

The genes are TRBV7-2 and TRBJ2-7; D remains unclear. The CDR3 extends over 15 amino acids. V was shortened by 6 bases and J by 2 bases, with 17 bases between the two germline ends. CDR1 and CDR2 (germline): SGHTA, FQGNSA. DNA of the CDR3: TGTGCCAGCAGTTCGGTATCGACTGGCACCTACGAGCAGTACTTC. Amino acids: CASSSVSTGTYEQYF.

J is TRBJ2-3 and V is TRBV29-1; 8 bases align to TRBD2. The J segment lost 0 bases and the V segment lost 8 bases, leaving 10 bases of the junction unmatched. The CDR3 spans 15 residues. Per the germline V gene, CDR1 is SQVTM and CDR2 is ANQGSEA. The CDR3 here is CSSWGTSGSTDTQYF. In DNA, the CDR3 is TGCAGCTCCTGGGGAACTAGCGGAAGCACAGATACGCAGTATTTT.

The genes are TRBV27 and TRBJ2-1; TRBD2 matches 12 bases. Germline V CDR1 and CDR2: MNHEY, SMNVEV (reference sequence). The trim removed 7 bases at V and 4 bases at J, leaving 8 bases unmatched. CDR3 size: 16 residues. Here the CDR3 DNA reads TGTGCCAGCATTAAGGCGGGGACTAGCGGGTACAATGAGCAGTTCTTC. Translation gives CASIKAGTSGYNEQFF.

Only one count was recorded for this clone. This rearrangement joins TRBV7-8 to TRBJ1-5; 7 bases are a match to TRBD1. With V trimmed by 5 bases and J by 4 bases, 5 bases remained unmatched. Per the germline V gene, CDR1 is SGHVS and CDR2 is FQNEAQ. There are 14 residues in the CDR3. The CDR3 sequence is CASSGRQGNQPQHF. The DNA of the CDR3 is TGTGCCAGCAGCGGACGACAGGGTAATCAGCCCCAGCATTTT.

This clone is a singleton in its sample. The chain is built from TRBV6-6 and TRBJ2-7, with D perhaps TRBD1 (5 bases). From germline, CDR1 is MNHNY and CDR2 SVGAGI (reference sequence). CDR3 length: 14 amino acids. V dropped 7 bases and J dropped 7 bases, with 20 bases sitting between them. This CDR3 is CASISPGRVWEQYF. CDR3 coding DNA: TGTGCCAGCATCTCCCCTGGCAGGGTATGGGAGCAGTACTTC.

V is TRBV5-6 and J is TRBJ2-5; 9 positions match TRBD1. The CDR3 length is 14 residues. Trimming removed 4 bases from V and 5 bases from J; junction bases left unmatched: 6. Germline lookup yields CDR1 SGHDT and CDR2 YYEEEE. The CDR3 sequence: CASSPRTGVETQYF. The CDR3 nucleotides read TGTGCCAGCAGCCCTCGGACAGGGGTCGAGACCCAGTACTTC.

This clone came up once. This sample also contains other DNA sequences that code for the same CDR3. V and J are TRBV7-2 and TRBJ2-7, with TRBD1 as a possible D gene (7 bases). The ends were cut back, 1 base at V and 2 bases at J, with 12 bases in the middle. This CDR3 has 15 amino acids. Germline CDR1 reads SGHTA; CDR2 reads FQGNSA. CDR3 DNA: TGTGCCAGCAGCTTAGGTCAGGGGGGAACCTACGAGCAGTACTTC. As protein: CASSLGQGGTYEQYF. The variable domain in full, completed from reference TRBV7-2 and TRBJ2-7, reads GAGVSQSPSNKVTEKGKDVELRCDPISGHTALYWYRQSLGQGLEFLIYFQGNSAPDKSGLPSDRFSAERTGGSVSTLTIQRTQQEDSAVYLCASSLGQGGTYEQYFGPGTRLTVT.